The clone carrying this T cell receptor beta chain was observed many times. The target antigen is unknown. A single record per CDR3 protein comes from TCRdb applying MiXCR to the 5' RACE reads. The sample lists around 130,000 distinct CDR3 sequences, about 3.4% occurring once. The sample originates from a study of neurological immune-mediated disorders. Study outcomes and limitations: Neither clinical nor MRI features were associated with the multiple sclerosis repertoire cluster.

Sequencing was performed on PBMCs. The TCR sequence derives from a woman aged 25 to 39 with multiple sclerosis.

The CDR3 spells CSVVVGNEQFF. DNA of the CDR3: TGCAGCGTGGTAGTAGGCAATGAGCAGTTCTTC. The genes are TRBV29-1 and TRBJ2-1; D unclear. V lost 6 bases and J lost 6, with 9 bases in between. This CDR3 is built from 11 residues. Germline loops: CDR1 SQVTM, CDR2 ANQGSEA.